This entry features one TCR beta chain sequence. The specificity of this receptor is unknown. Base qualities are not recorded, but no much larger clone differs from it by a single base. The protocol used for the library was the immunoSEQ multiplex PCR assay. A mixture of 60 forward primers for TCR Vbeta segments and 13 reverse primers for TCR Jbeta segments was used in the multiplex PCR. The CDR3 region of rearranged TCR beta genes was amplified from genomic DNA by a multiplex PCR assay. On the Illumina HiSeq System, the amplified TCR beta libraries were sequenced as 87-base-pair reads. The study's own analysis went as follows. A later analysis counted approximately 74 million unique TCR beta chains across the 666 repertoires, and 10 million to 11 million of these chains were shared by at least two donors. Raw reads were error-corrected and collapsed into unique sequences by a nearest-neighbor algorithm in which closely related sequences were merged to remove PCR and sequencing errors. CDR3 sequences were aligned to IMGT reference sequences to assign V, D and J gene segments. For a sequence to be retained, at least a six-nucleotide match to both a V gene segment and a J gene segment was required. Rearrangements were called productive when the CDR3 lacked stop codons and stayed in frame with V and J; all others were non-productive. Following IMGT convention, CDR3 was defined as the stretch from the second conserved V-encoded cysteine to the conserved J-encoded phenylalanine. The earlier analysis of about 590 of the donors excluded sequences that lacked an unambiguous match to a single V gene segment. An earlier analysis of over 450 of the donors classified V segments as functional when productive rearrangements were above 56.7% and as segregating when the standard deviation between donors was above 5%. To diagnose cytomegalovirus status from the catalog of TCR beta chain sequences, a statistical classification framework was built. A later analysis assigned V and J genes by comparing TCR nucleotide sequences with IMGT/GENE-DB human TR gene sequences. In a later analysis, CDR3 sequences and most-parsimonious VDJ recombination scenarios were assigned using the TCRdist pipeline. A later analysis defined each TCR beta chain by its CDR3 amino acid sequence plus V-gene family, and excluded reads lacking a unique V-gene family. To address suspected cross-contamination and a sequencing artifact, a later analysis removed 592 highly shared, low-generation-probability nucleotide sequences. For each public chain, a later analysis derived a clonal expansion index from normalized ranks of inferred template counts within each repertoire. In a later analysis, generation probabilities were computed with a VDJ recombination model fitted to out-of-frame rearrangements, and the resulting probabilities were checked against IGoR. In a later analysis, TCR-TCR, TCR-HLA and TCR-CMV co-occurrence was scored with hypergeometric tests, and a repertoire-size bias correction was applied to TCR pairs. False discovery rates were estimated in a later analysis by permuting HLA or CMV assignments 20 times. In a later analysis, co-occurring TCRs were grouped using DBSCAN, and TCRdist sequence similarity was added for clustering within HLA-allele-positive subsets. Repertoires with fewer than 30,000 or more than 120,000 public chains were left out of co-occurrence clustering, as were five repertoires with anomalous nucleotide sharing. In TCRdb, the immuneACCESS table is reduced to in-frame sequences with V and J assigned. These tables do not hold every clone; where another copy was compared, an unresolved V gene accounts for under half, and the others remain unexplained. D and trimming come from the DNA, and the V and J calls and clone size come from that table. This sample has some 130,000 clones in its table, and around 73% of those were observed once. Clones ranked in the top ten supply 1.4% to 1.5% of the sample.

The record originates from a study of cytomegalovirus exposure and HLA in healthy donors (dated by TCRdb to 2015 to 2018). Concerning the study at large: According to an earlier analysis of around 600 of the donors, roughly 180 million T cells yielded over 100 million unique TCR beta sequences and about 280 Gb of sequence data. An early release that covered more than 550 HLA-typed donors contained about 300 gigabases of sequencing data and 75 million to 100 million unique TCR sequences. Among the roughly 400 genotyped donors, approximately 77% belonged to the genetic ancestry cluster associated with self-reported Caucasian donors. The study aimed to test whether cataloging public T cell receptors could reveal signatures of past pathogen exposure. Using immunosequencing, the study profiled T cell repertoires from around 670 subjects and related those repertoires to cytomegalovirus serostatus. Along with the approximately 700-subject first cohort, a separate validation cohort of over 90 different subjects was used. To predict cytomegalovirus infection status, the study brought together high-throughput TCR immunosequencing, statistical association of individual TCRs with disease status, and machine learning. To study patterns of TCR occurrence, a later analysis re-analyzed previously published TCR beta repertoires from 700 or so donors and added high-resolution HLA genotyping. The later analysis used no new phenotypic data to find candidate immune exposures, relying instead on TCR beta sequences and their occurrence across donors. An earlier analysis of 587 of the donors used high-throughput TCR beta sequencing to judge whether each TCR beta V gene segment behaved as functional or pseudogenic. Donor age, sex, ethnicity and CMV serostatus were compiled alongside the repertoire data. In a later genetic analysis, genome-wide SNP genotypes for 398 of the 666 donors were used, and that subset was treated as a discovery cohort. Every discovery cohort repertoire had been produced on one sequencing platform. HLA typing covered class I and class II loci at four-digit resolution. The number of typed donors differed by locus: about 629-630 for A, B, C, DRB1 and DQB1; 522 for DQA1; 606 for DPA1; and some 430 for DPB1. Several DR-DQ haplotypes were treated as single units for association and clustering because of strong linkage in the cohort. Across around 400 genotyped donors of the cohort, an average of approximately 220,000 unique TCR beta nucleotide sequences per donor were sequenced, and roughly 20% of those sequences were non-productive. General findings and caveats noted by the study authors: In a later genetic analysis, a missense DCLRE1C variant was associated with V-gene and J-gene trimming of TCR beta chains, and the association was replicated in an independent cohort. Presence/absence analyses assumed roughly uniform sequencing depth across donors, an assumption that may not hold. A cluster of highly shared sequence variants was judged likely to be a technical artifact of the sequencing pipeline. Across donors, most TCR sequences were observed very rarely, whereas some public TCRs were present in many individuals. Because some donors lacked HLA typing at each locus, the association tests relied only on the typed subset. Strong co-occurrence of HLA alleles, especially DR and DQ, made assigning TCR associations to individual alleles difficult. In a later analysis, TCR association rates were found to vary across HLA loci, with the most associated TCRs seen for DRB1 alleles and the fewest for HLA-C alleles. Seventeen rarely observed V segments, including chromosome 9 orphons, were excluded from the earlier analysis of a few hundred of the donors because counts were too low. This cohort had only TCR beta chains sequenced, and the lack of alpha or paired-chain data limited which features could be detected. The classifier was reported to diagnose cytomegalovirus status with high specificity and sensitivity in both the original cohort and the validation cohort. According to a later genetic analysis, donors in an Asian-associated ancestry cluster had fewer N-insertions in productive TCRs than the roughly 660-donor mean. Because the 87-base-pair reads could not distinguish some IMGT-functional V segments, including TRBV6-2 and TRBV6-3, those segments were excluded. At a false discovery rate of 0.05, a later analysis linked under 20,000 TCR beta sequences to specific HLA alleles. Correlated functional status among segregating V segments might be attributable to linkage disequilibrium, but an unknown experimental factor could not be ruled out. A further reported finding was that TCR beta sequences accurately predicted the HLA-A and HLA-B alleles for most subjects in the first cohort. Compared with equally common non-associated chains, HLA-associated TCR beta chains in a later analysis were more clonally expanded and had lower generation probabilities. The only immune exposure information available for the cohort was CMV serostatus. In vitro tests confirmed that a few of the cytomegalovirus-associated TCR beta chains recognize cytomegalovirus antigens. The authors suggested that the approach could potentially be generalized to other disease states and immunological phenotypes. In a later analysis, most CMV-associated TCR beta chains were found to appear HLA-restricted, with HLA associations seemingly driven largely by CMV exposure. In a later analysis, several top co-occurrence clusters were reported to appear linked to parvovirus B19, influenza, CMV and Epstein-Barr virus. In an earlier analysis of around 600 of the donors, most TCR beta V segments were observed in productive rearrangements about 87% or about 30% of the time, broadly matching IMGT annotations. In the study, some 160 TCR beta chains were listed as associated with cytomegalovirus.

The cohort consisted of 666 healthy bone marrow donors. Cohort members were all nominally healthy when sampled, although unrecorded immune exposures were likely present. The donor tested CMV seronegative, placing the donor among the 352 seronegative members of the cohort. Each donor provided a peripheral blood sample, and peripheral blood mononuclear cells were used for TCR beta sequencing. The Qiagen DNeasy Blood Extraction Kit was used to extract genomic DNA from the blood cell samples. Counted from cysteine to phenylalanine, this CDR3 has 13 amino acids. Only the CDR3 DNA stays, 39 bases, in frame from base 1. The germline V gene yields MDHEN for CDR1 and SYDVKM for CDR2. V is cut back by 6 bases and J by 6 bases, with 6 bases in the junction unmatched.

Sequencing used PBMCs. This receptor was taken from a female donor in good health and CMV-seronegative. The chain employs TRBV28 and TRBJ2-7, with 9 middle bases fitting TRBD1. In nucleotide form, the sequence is TGTGCCAGCAGCCGGGACAGGGCAAGCGAGCAGTACTTC. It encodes CASSRDRASEQYF.